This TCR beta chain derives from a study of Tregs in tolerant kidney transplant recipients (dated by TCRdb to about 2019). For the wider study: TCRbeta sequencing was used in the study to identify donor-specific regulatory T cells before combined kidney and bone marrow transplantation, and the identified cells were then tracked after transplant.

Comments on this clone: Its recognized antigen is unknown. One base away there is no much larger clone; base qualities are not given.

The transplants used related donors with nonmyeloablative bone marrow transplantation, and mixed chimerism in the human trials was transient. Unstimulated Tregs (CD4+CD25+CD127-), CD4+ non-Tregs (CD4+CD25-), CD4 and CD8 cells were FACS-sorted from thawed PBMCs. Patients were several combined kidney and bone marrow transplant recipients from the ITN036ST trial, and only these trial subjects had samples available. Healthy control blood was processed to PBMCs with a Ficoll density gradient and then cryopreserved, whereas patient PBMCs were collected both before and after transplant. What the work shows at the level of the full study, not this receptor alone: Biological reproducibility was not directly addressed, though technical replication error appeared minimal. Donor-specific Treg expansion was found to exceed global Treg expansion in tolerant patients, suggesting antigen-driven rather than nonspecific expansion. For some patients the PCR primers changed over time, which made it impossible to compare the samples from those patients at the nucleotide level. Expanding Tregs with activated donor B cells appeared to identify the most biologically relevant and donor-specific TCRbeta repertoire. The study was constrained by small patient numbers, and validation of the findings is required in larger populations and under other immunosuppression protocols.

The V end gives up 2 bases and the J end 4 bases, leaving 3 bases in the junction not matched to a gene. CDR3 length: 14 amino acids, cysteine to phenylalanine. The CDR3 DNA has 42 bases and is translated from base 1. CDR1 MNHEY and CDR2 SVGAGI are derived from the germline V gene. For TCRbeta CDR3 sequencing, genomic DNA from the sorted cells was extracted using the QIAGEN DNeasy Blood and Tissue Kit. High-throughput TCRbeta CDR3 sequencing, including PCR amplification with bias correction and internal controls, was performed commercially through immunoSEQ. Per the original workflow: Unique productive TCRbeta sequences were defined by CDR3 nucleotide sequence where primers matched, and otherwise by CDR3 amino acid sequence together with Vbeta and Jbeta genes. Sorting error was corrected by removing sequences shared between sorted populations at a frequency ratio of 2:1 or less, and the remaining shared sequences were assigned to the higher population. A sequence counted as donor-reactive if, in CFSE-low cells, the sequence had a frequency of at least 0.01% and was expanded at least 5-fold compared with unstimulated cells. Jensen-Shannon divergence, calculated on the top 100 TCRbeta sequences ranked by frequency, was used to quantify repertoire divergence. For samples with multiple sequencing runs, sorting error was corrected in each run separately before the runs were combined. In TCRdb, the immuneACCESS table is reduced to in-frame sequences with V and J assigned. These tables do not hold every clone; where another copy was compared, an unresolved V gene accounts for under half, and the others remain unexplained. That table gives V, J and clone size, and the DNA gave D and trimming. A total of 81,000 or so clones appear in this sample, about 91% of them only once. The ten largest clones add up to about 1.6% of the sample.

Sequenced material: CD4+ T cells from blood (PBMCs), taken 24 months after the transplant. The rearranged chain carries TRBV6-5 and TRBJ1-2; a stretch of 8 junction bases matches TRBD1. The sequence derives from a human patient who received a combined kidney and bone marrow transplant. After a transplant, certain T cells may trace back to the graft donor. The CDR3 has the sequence CASSYGGTGYGYTF. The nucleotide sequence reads TGTGCCAGCAGTTACGGAGGGACAGGCTATGGCTACACCTTC.